Here is one T cell receptor (beta chain) with its context. This sample was included in a study of blood T cell repertoires in COVID-19. Study as a whole: Samples of COVID-19 (acute and convalescent) were obtained from the United States, Italy and Spain. The cDNA or gDNA used as material had been derived from T cells, B-cell-depleted T cells, or PBMCs.

Sequencing was performed with immunoSEQ multiplex PCR; in TCRdb, only in-frame clones are kept and a portion is missing. Found here are 130,000 or so clones, around 83% of them singletons; the top ten hold around 4.5%. This sequence originates from a human donor in a cohort sampled during active COVID-19. Source material: peripheral blood.

The CDR3 coding sequence is TGTGCCAGCAGCCCTCGTTTAGCAGGGACAGGGGTTCGCAATCAGCCCCAGCATTTT. As protein: CASSPRLAGTGVRNQPQHF. The V and J genes are TRBV27 and TRBJ1-5; TRBD1 aligns across 10 bases. Germline V gene lookup returns CDR1 MNHEY and CDR2 SMNVEV (reference sequence). The J segment lost 2 bases and the V segment lost 6 bases, leaving 16 bases of the junction unmatched. The CDR3 is 19 amino acids.